The 19 T cell receptor beta chains reported below all come from one sample, sequenced in a study of T cells after yellow fever vaccination. TCRdb itself ran the 5' RACE reads through MiXCR, one entry per CDR3 protein. The table lists 95,000 to 100,000 distinct CDR3 sequences, approximately 5.5% of them singletons. The sample was CD8+ T cells sorted from PBMCs, taken 10 days after the yellow fever booster vaccination. The receptors come from a man aged 18 to 35 who received the YFV17D yellow fever vaccine.

Note on this clonotype: Compared with germline, one end of the junction differs, possibly owing to a read error. This chain connects TRBV28 to TRBJ2-1; D possibly uses TRBD1 or TRBD2 (5 bases each). Germline V gene lookup returns CDR1 MDHEN and CDR2 SYDVKM. The CDR3 contains 13 residues. This chain's CDR3 is CASSVGPYNEEFF. CDR3 bases: TGTGCCAGCAGTGTGGGACCCTACAATGAGGAGTTCTTC.

The chain employs TRBV2 and TRBJ2-3, with 10 bases fitting TRBD2. The V and J ends lost 1 base and 3 bases, in that order; junction bases with no gene match: 10. The CDR3 runs 18 residues. The germline CDR1 and CDR2 sequences are SNHLY and FYNNEI. The CDR3 spells CASSEGQRGGLGTDTQYF. CDR3 DNA: TGTGCCAGCAGTGAAGGCCAGCGGGGGGGCCTCGGGACAGATACGCAGTATTTT.

This clonotype occurred a few times. The chain is built from TRBV2 and TRBJ2-3; D possibly corresponds to TRBD1 (6 bases). Trimming cost V 7 bases and J 3 bases, with 17 bases left between them. The CDR3 is 15 amino acids. Germline values: CDR1 SNHLY, CDR2 FYNNEI. In DNA form, the CDR3 reads TGTGCCAGCACTGTCGTTGAGGGGACAACAGATACGCAGTATTTT. Translation: CASTVVEGTTDTQYF.

Only a few counts were recorded for this clonotype. The chain couples TRBV6-2 or TRBV6-3 to TRBJ2-7; tentative D call: TRBD2 (5 bases). There are 12 residues in the CDR3. The V gene lost 5 bases and the J gene lost 2 bases, with 7 bases spanning the gap. The germline V gene encodes CDR1 MNHEY and CDR2 SVGEGT. The CDR3 sequence is CASSPGAYEQYF. In DNA form, the CDR3 reads TGTGCCAGCAGTCCCGGGGCCTACGAGCAGTACTTC.

The chain employs TRBV5-6 and TRBJ2-1; unclear D gene. Trimming removed 0 bases from V and 0 bases from J, with 13 bases in between. From germline, CDR1 is SGHDT and CDR2 YYEEEE. There are 17 residues in the CDR3. CDR3 sequence (DNA): TGTGCCAGCAGCTTGGATGGTGGTCTGAGCTCCTACAATGAGCAGTTCTTC. Protein: CASSLDGGLSSYNEQFF.

The chain combines TRBV7-2 with TRBJ1-1; TRBD1 is a possible D gene (6 bases). V dropped 3 bases and J dropped 1 base, with 12 bases sitting between them. Per the germline V gene, CDR1 is SGHTA and CDR2 is FQGNSA. CDR3 length: 15 amino acids. Here the CDR3 reads CASSFPTGRNTEAFF. As DNA, the CDR3 is TGTGCCAGCAGCTTTCCAACAGGGAGGAACACTGAAGCTTTCTTT.

This clonotype was detected many times. The V gene is TRBV29-1, the J gene TRBJ2-7; the match to TRBD1 covers 7 bases. Germline V lookup: CDR1 SQVTM, CDR2 ANQGSEA. With V trimmed by 6 bases and J by 2 bases, 7 bases remained unmatched. CDR3 length equals 13 residues. The CDR3 region has the DNA TGCAGCGTCGAATCCGGGACAGCCTACGAGCAGTACTTC. It translates to CSVESGTAYEQYF.

This sequence joins TRBV19 and TRBJ2-3; 13 positions agree with TRBD2. CDR3 length equals 15 residues. The V gene's germline CDR1 is LNHDA and CDR2 SQIVND (reference sequence). Unmatched junction bases numbered 2, after V lost 4 bases and J lost 4 bases. The CDR3 nucleotides read TGTGCCAGTAGTAGAGGACTAGCGGGGGCAGATACGCAGTATTTT. Translating gives CASSRGLAGADTQYF. The whole variable domain, remainder taken from reference TRBV19 and TRBJ2-3, is DGGITQSPKYLFRKEGQNVTLSCEQNLNHDAMYWYRQDPGQGLRLIYYSQIVNDFQKGDIAEGYSVSREKKESFPLTVTSAQKNPTAFYLCASSRGLAGADTQYFGPGTRLTVL.

In its sample, this clonotype was seen many times. The V call is TRBV4-1, the J call TRBJ2-7, with TRBD2 matching 10 bases. Germline V CDR1 and CDR2: MGHRA, YSYEKL. The CDR3 is 15 amino acids. V lost 1 base and J lost 2; bases outside the gene matches: 2. In DNA, the CDR3 is TGCGCCAGCAGCCAAGGGCTAGCGGGGGCCTACGAGCAGTACGTC. Its translation: CASSQGLAGAYEQYV.

The chain has TRBV6-5 and TRBJ1-1; 10 bases line up with TRBD1. V lost 6 bases and J lost 3; bases outside the gene matches: 10. CDR1 is MNHEY and CDR2 is SVGAGI in the germline V gene. This CDR3 is 16 amino acids long. CDR3 protein: CASSRTGGMVDTEAFF. CDR3 nucleotides: TGTGCCAGCAGCAGGACAGGGGGTATGGTCGACACTGAAGCTTTCTTT.

At least ten counts were recorded for this clonotype. The rearrangement uses TRBV7-2 and TRBJ2-1; 9 nucleotides line up with TRBD2. This CDR3 has 15 residues. CDR1 and CDR2 (germline): SGHTA, FQGNSA. With 8 bases clipped from V and 8 bases from J, the junction kept 13 bases outside the gene matches. Here the CDR3 reads CASRLLSGGQDEQFF. The CDR3 region has the DNA TGTGCCAGCCGATTGCTCAGCGGGGGGCAGGATGAGCAGTTCTTC. Looking up the rest from reference TRBV7-2 and TRBJ2-1 gives the full variable domain: GAGVSQSPSNKVTEKGKDVELRCDPISGHTALYWYRQSLGQGLEFLIYFQGNSAPDKSGLPSDRFSAERTGGSVSTLTIQRTQQEDSAVYLCASRLLSGGQDEQFFGPGTRLTVL.

The chain uses TRBV20-1 and TRBJ2-3; D is possibly TRBD2 (6 bases). With 1 base removed from V and 4 bases from J, the gap between germline ends came to 12 bases. The germline V gene has CDR1 DFQATT and CDR2 SNEGSKA (reference sequence). The CDR3 is made up of 14 amino acids. CDR3 sequence: CSARGWGGPDTQYF. CDR3 DNA sequence: TGCAGTGCTAGAGGATGGGGAGGTCCAGATACGCAGTATTTT.

This clonotype was observed at least ten times. The chain recombines TRBV20-1 with TRBJ2-2; D is uncertain. Germline CDR1 is DFQATT and CDR2 is SNEGSKA (reference sequence). The CDR3 spans 13 residues. Trimming took off 3 bases at V and 0 bases at J, with 5 bases between the two ends. This chain's CDR3 is CSARVANTGELFF. The CDR3 DNA is TGCAGTGCTAGGGTCGCGAACACCGGGGAGCTGTTTTTT.

The sample holds many counts of this clonotype. The chain joins TRBV5-1 to TRBJ1-3; no definite D call. Germline CDR1 SGHRS, CDR2 YFSETQ. Trimming shortened V by 4 bases and J by 1 base, and 9 bases separated the two germline ends. The CDR3 has 14 amino acids. The CDR3 bases are TGCGCCAGCAGCCCGTATTCGTCTGGAAACACCATATATTTT. Its protein is CASSPYSSGNTIYF.

This clonotype was seen ten or more times. The V call is TRBV6-2 or TRBV6-3, the J call TRBJ2-7; no clear D. The length of the CDR3 is 17 residues. Trimming cost V 6 bases and J 2 bases, with 23 bases left between them. The germline CDR1 and CDR2 sequences are MNHEY and SVGEGT. The CDR3, as DNA: TGTGCCAGCAGCTATCGTCATGGTGGCCCGCCGGCCTACGAGCAGTACGTC. It translates to CASSYRHGGPPAYEQYV.

This chain joins TRBV10-3 and TRBJ2-1; D assignment may be TRBD1 or TRBD2 (5 bases each). From germline, CDR1 is ENHRY and CDR2 SYGVKD. V gave up 4 bases and J gave up 3 bases, with 28 bases separating them. The CDR3 has 20 amino acids. CDR3 sequence (DNA): TGTGCCATCAGTGGGTTTAAGGGAGCCGAGAGATTGGGGCTCTACAATGAGCAGTTCTTC. It encodes CAISGFKGAERLGLYNEQFF.

V usage is TRBV6-2 or TRBV6-3 and J usage is TRBJ2-5; D might be TRBD2 (6 bases). The V and J ends lost 3 bases and 2 bases respectively, with 10 bases between them. Germline V lookup: CDR1 MNHEY, CDR2 SVGEGT. The CDR3 covers 14 residues. The CDR3 DNA reads as TGTGCCAGCAGTTATCGTCTAGCGCAAGAGACCCAGTACTTC. Translating it yields CASSYRLAQETQYF.

The genes are TRBV9 and TRBJ2-1, with D perhaps matching TRBD1 or TRBD2 (5 bases each). CDR1 is SGDLS, CDR2 YYNGEE, per germline. CDR3 size: 15 residues. The germline V and J ends were trimmed by 3 bases and 4 bases, with 14 bases remaining between them. CDR3 sequence: CASSGPGTNYNEQFF. CDR3 nucleotides: TGTGCCAGCAGCGGACCCGGGACCAATTACAATGAGCAGTTCTTC.

This rearrangement joins TRBV29-1 to TRBJ1-2, with a weak D call TRBD1 (5 bases). V lost 7 bases and J lost 4, with 13 bases in between. There are 12 residues in the CDR3. Germline V gene lookup returns CDR1 SQVTM and CDR2 ANQGSEA. The CDR3, as DNA: TGCAGCGCTGGGACGGAACCCTATGGCTACACCTTC. Translated: CSAGTEPYGYTF.